The 10 T cell receptor beta chains listed next were all sequenced from one sample in a study of blood T cell repertoires in COVID-19. The data were produced by immunoSEQ multiplex PCR, yet TCRdb's version contains in-frame clones alone and is incomplete. This table has about 370,000 clones, 89% appearing once. Sequencing input: peripheral blood. These receptors were collected from a woman in her 30s with COVID-19, enrolled during active disease.

This clone was found once. J is TRBJ1-6 and V is TRBV20-1; D may be TRBD1 (5 bases). V was cut by 3 bases and J by 5 bases, with 14 bases left in between. Germline V gene sequence: CDR1 DFQATT, CDR2 SNEGSKA (reference sequence). CDR3 size: 15 residues. CDR3 nucleotide sequence: TGCAGTGCTAGTCAAGGGGTGGCTAATAATTCACCCCTCCACTTT. It yields the protein CSASQGVANNSPLHF.

The CDR3 DNA is TGCGCCAGCAACGAAAGGACAGGGGGCGCGGAAGATACGCAGTATTTT. Translated, it gives CASNERTGGAEDTQYF. The rearrangement joins TRBV5-1 to TRBJ2-3; 11 bases are shared with TRBD1. This CDR3 spans 16 amino acids. Germline values: CDR1 SGHRS, CDR2 YFSETQ. V lost 6 bases and J lost 5; bases outside the gene matches: 11.

The CDR3 protein is CASSLDEGQTYEQYF. The CDR3, as DNA: TGTGCCAGCAGCTTAGACGAAGGACAGACCTACGAGCAGTACTTC. The chain joins TRBV7-6 to TRBJ2-7, with a possible D match to TRBD1 (6 bases). Trimming took 1 base from V and 2 from J, leaving 12 bases between them. Germline loops: CDR1 SGHVS, CDR2 FNYEAQ. The length of the CDR3 is 15 residues.

The V gene is TRBV9, the J gene TRBJ1-6; D might be TRBD1 (6 bases). CDR1 and CDR2 (germline): SGDLS, YYNGEE. This CDR3 is built from 15 residues. The V gene lost 4 bases and the J gene lost 5 bases, with 13 bases spanning the gap. DNA of the CDR3: TGTGCCAGCAGCCCCTTGACAGGAAATAATTCACCCCTCCACTTT. Translated: CASSPLTGNNSPLHF.

This chain uses TRBV10-2 with TRBJ1-5; D gene uncertain. The CDR3 consists of 15 residues. Germline CDR1 WSHSY, CDR2 SAAADI. Trimming removed 0 bases from V and 2 bases from J, with 8 bases in between. The CDR3 region has the DNA TGCGCCAGCAGTGAGTCCGCGGTTCGCAATCAGCCCCAGCATTTT. Protein sequence: CASSESAVRNQPQHF.

This clone appeared many times. The J gene is TRBJ2-2, the V gene TRBV18; TRBD2 aligns across 9 bases. J lost 7 bases, V lost 0 bases, and 6 bases had no gene match. CDR1 is KGHSH and CDR2 is LQKENI in the germline V gene. This CDR3 is built from 16 residues. The CDR3 loop is CASSPPVSGSGGELFF. The CDR3 DNA follows: TGTGCCAGCTCACCACCGGTTAGCGGGAGCGGCGGGGAGCTGTTTTTT. The full variable domain, rest sourced from reference TRBV18 and TRBJ2-2, is NAGVMQNPRHLVRRRGQEARLRCSPMKGHSHVYWYRQLPEEGLKFMVYLQKENIIDESGMPKERFSAEFPKEGPSILRIQQVVRGDSAAYFCASSPPVSGSGGELFFGEGSRLTVL.

This clone was detected only a few times. The chain carries TRBV28 and TRBJ1-3, with TRBD1 identical over 7 bases. The J segment lost 2 bases and the V segment lost 6 bases, leaving 10 bases of the junction unmatched. CDR3 size: 16 residues. Looked up from germline, CDR1 is MDHEN and CDR2 is SYDVKM. The CDR3 region is CASSKRQGFAGNTIYF. The CDR3 DNA follows: TGTGCCAGCAGCAAAAGACAGGGTTTTGCTGGAAACACCATATATTTT.

This clone was detected once. V and J are TRBV2 and TRBJ2-2; no reliable D call. The CDR3 runs 14 residues. From germline, CDR1 is SNHLY and CDR2 FYNNEI. The V and J ends lost 1 base and 8 bases respectively, with 11 bases between them. The CDR3 reads CASSEVSQRGELFF. CDR3 DNA sequence: TGTGCCAGCAGTGAAGTTTCTCAGAGGGGGGAGCTGTTTTTT.

The chain joins TRBV15 to TRBJ1-4, with TRBD1 identical over 10 bases. The V gene's germline CDR1 is LNHNV and CDR2 YYDKDF (reference sequence). The CDR3 runs 15 residues. Trimming took 2 bases from V and 5 from J; bases not matched to a gene: 2. CDR3 coding DNA: TGTGCCACCAGCAGACCGGGACAGGGGAATGAAAAACTGTTTTTT. Amino acid sequence: CATSRPGQGNEKLFF.

The J gene is TRBJ2-7, the V gene TRBV2; 14 nucleotides line up with TRBD2. This CDR3 has 14 residues. V lost 6 bases and J lost 5; bases outside the gene matches: 3. Looked up from germline, CDR1 is SNHLY and CDR2 is FYNNEI. CDR3 sequence reads: CASRGTSGGHEQYF. Written as DNA, the CDR3 is TGTGCCAGCAGGGGGACTAGCGGGGGCCACGAGCAGTACTTC.